The 31 T cell receptor beta chains below come from one sample, sequenced in a study of T cell responses to AZD1222 COVID-19 vaccine. Libraries were prepared by immunoSEQ multiplex PCR; TCRdb keeps only in-frame clonotypes and omits some of them. The table includes about 81,000 clones, about 90% detected once. Specimen: peripheral blood, collected on day 0 of AZD1222 vaccination. The receptor set was obtained from an adult in good health.

This rearrangement joins TRBV27 to TRBJ2-2, with TRBD1 matching over 10 bases. Per the germline V gene, CDR1 is MNHEY and CDR2 is SMNVEV (reference sequence). This CDR3 spans 15 amino acids. V was pared by 11 bases and J by 0 bases, with 6 bases of the junction left unmatched. CDR3 nucleotides: TGTGCCGTCAGACAGGGGGCCGCGAACACCGGGGAGCTGTTTTTT. Translating gives CAVRQGAANTGELFF.

The CDR3 bases are TGTGCCCAAAAGGTCGGGACAGGCACAGATACGCAGTATTTT. Amino acids: CAQKVGTGTDTQYF. The chain recombines TRBV30 with TRBJ2-3; 7 bases match TRBD1. This CDR3 region has 14 residues. From germline, CDR1 is GTSNPN and CDR2 SVGIG (reference sequence). The V and J ends lost 8 bases and 1 base, in that order; junction bases with no gene match: 9. Filled out from reference TRBV30 and TRBJ2-3, the complete variable domain reads SQTIHQWPATLVQPVGSPLSLECTVEGTSNPNLYWYRQAAGRGLQLLFYSVGIGQISSEVPQNLSASRPQDRQFILSSKKLLLSDSGFYLCAQKVGTGTDTQYFGPGTRLTVL.

The J gene is TRBJ2-7, the V gene TRBV9, with D perhaps being TRBD1 or TRBD2 (6 bases each). The CDR3 has 16 amino acids. The V and J ends lost 0 bases and 7 bases respectively, with 20 bases between them. CDR1 and CDR2 (germline): SGDLS, YYNGEE. The CDR3 sequence: CASSVEEDSRAGEQYF. CDR3 in DNA: TGTGCCAGCAGCGTAGAAGAGGACAGTCGGGCGGGGGAGCAGTACTTC.

The rearrangement uses TRBV4-1 and TRBJ2-3; D is unresolved. This CDR3 contains 14 residues. In germline, CDR1 is MGHRA, CDR2 YSYEKL. Trimming left V 1 base short and J 3 bases short, with 8 bases between. CDR3 region: CASSQVVATDTQYF. The CDR3 DNA sequence: TGCGCCAGCAGCCAAGTCGTAGCAACAGATACGCAGTATTTT.

The rearrangement joins TRBV6-5 to TRBJ1-2; tentatively, D is TRBD1 (6 bases). CDR1 is MNHEY and CDR2 is SVGAGI in the germline V gene. With 4 bases removed from V and 1 base from J, the gap between germline ends came to 10 bases. This CDR3 has 14 amino acids. DNA for the CDR3: TGTGCCAGCAGTTCCTGGACAGATAACTATGGCTACACCTTC. Its translation is CASSSWTDNYGYTF.

This clone was counted once. This chain links TRBV18 with TRBJ2-6, with D possibly being TRBD1 or TRBD2 (5 bases each). The CDR3 contains 15 residues. Germline loops: CDR1 KGHSH, CDR2 LQKENI. V lost 3 bases and J 3 bases, leaving 9 bases between the germline ends. The DNA for the CDR3 is TGTGCCAGCTCACCCCAGGGACGTGGGGCCAACGTCCTGACTTTC. Its translation is CASSPQGRGANVLTF.

The chain links TRBV10-1 to TRBJ2-3; 10 nucleotides agree with TRBD2. The CDR3 covers 14 residues. In germline, CDR1 is WNHNN, CDR2 SYGVQD (reference sequence). J gave up 7 bases and V 5 bases, and 6 bases lay outside the gene matches. Written as DNA, the CDR3 is TGCGCCAGCAGTAATAGCGGGAGGCCAAATACGCAGTATTTT. It codes for CASSNSGRPNTQYF.

The rearrangement uses TRBV28 and TRBJ2-1, with 7 bases fitting TRBD2. The V segment lost 7 bases and the J segment 9 bases; nucleotides outside the gene matches: 15. The CDR3 runs to 15 residues. CDR1 is MDHEN, CDR2 SYDVKM, per germline. The CDR3 reads CASTPPGGSSGEQFF. The CDR3 DNA follows: TGTGCCAGCACCCCCCCGGGCGGGAGTTCAGGTGAGCAGTTCTTC.

This chain connects TRBV27 to TRBJ1-6; D not resolved. Germline CDR1 and CDR2: MNHEY and SMNVEV (reference sequence). The CDR3 runs to 14 residues. With 3 bases removed from V and 11 bases from J, the gap between germline ends came to 14 bases. The CDR3 DNA reads as TGTGCCAGCAGTTTTTCCCCGACCCTTCCACCCCTCCACTTT. Translation: CASSFSPTLPPLHF.

The chain has TRBV5-5 and TRBJ2-5; 9 nucleotides match TRBD1. The V gene's germline CDR1 is SGHKS and CDR2 YYEKEE (reference sequence). This CDR3 has 15 residues. V was pared by 0 bases and J by 5 bases, with 5 bases of the junction left unmatched. The CDR3 spells CASSLVGTGWETQYF. The CDR3 DNA reads as TGTGCCAGCAGCTTGGTGGGGACAGGGTGGGAGACCCAGTACTTC.

V is TRBV18 and J is TRBJ2-3; D remains ambiguous. V lost 2 bases, J lost 2 bases, and 11 bases lay in between. CDR3 size: 15 residues. Germline loops: CDR1 KGHSH, CDR2 LQKENI. CDR3 nucleotides: TGTGCCAGCTCACCAAACCGGCACCCCACAGATACGCAGTATTTT. It translates to CASSPNRHPTDTQYF.

The chain joins TRBV28 to TRBJ2-7; 7 bases map to TRBD1. Trimming at V came to 7 bases and at J to 3 bases, leaving 3 bases not matched to a gene. CDR3 length: 12 residues. The V gene's germline CDR1 is MDHEN and CDR2 SYDVKM. Here the CDR3 reads CASKGTVYEQYF. As DNA, the CDR3 is TGTGCCAGCAAAGGGACAGTCTACGAGCAGTACTTC.

This chain links TRBV5-4 with TRBJ1-2, with 9 bases matching TRBD1. Losses at the gene ends were 4 bases for V and 5 bases for J; bases not matched to a gene: 15. Germline CDR1 SGHNT, CDR2 YYREEE (reference sequence). The CDR3 is made up of 17 amino acids. CDR3 coding DNA: TGTGCCAGCAGCGGACGGGACAGGGATGTCAGTTCTTATGGCTACACCTTC. Translated: CASSGRDRDVSSYGYTF.

This chain joins TRBV19 and TRBJ2-3; tentative D call: TRBD1 (6 bases). Germline assignment: CDR1 LNHDA and CDR2 SQIVND (reference sequence). The CDR3 length is 13 residues. Trimming left V 9 bases short and J 0 bases short, with 10 bases between. This CDR3 is CASQGISTDTQYF. CDR3 bases: TGTGCCAGCCAGGGGATAAGCACAGATACGCAGTATTTT.

This clone was counted a single time. This chain connects TRBV5-4 to TRBJ2-7, with 10 bases fitting TRBD2. CDR3 size: 17 residues. V trimming: 0 bases; J trimming: 2 bases; junction bases outside the gene matches: 8. CDR1 and CDR2 (germline): SGHNT, YYREEE (reference sequence). The CDR3 sequence is CASSLGAGLAGAYEQYF. The CDR3 DNA is TGTGCCAGCAGCTTGGGAGCCGGGCTAGCGGGAGCCTACGAGCAGTACTTC.

This chain links TRBV4-2 with TRBJ2-7; 12 nucleotides line up with TRBD2. J was trimmed by 3 bases and V by 3 bases; bases with no gene match: 9. The length of the CDR3 is 17 residues. Germline CDR1 and CDR2: LGHNA and YNFKEQ. The CDR3 nucleotides read TGTGCCAGCAGCCAGGACCTGACTAGCGGGAGTCGCTACGAGCAGTACTTC. It translates to CASSQDLTSGSRYEQYF.

This clone has just one count. The CDR3 region is CATSAGPRMRYGYTF. In nucleotides, the CDR3 is TGTGCCACCAGTGCCGGGCCGAGGATGAGATATGGCTACACCTTC. The rearrangement joins TRBV24-1 to TRBJ1-2; D unclear. Looked up from germline, CDR1 is KGHDR and CDR2 is SFDVKD. Trimming shortened V by 5 bases and J by 5 bases, and 17 bases separated the two germline ends. This CDR3 spans 15 amino acids.

This sequence joins TRBV5-1 and TRBJ2-5; a weak D match, TRBD1 (5 bases). The CDR3 is made up of 15 amino acids. V shed 0 bases and J shed 5 bases, with 14 bases lying between them. Per the germline V gene, CDR1 is SGHRS and CDR2 is YFSETQ. CDR3 protein: CASSLARAPGETQYF. The CDR3 DNA reads as TGCGCCAGCAGCTTGGCCCGAGCTCCAGGGGAGACCCAGTACTTC. Supplemented by reference TRBV5-1 and TRBJ2-5, the full variable domain reads KAGVTQTPRYLIKTRGQQVTLSCSPISGHRSVSWYQQTPGQGLQFLFEYFSETQRNKGNFPGRFSGRQFSNSRSEMNVSTLELGDSALYLCASSLARAPGETQYFGPGTRLLVL.

This rearrangement joins TRBV10-1 to TRBJ1-6, with 8 bases that match TRBD1. The CDR3 loop spans 14 amino acids. With 2 bases clipped from V and 8 bases from J, the junction kept 2 bases outside the gene matches. CDR1 is WNHNN and CDR2 is SYGVQD in the germline V gene (reference sequence). The DNA for the CDR3 is TGCGCCAGCAGTGAGGTGGACAGGGATTCACCCCTCCACTTT. Residues: CASSEVDRDSPLHF.

The chain is built from TRBV4-2 and TRBJ2-1; 11 positions match TRBD2. The CDR3 loop spans 15 amino acids. Germline trimming cut 4 bases from V and 6 bases from J; bases unmatched to any gene: 5. CDR1 and CDR2 from the germline V gene are LGHNA and YNFKEQ. CDR3 sequence reads: CASSLGLAETNEQFF. In DNA, the CDR3 is TGTGCCAGCAGCCTGGGACTAGCGGAGACCAATGAGCAGTTCTTC.

This clone was detected once. The chain uses TRBV7-9 and TRBJ2-7; 7 positions agree with TRBD2. V lost 0 bases and J lost 2; bases outside the gene matches: 4. The germline V gene has CDR1 SEHNR and CDR2 FQNEAQ (reference sequence). CDR3 length: 15 residues. The CDR3 DNA reads TGTGCCAGCAGCTTAGCTTCTAGCGGAACCTACGAGCAGTACTTC. This translates into CASSLASSGTYEQYF. Together with reference TRBV7-9 and TRBJ2-7, the CDR3 gives the full variable domain: DTGVSQNPRHKITKRGQNVTFRCDPISEHNRLYWYRQTLGQGPEFLTYFQNEAQLEKSRLLSDRFSAERPKGSFSTLEIQRTEQGDSAMYLCASSLASSGTYEQYFGPGTRLTVT.

The V and J genes are TRBV2 and TRBJ1-1, with 7 bases fitting TRBD1. V shed 5 bases, J shed 5 bases, and the junction held 11 bases outside the gene matches. Germline CDR1 reads SNHLY; CDR2 reads FYNNEI. CDR3 length: 15 amino acids. The DNA of the CDR3 is TGTGCCAGCAGTCGGGACAGCGTAATTGGGACTGAAGCTTTCTTT. It encodes CASSRDSVIGTEAFF.

J is TRBJ2-7 and V is TRBV30; 7 nucleotides line up with TRBD1. After removal of 7 bases from V and 3 bases from J, the junction contained 9 bases not matched to a gene. Germline V CDR1 and CDR2: GTSNPN, SVGIG (reference sequence). This CDR3 spans 13 amino acids. The CDR3 protein is CASKTGSNYEQYF. The CDR3 DNA sequence: TGTGCCTCGAAGACAGGGTCGAACTACGAGCAGTACTTC. Using reference TRBV30 and TRBJ2-7 for the parts outside the CDR3, the full variable domain is SQTIHQWPATLVQPVGSPLSLECTVEGTSNPNLYWYRQAAGRGLQLLFYSVGIGQISSEVPQNLSASRPQDRQFILSSKKLLLSDSGFYLCASKTGSNYEQYFGPGTRLTVT.

This clone is classed as medium-sized. The rearrangement links TRBV28 to TRBJ1-3; 8 bases map to TRBD1. The CDR3 has 17 amino acids. Germline CDR1 is MDHEN and CDR2 is SYDVKM. V shed 2 bases, J shed 0 bases, and the junction held 6 bases outside the gene matches. The CDR3 sequence: CASSLQGAVFSGNTIYF. The CDR3 DNA follows: TGTGCCAGCAGTTTACAGGGGGCGGTTTTCTCTGGAAACACCATATATTTT.

The chain links TRBV9 to TRBJ2-5, with D possibly TRBD2 on 6 matching bases. Trimming left V 5 bases short and J 4 bases short, with 12 bases between. The CDR3 loop spans 13 amino acids. Germline CDR1 SGDLS, CDR2 YYNGEE. In DNA form, the CDR3 reads TGTGCCAGCAGGGATAGCGGTACAGAGACCCAGTACTTC. Its protein is CASRDSGTETQYF.

This chain links TRBV29-1 with TRBJ1-3; maybe TRBD1 (5 bases). V shed 5 bases and J shed 0 bases, with 8 bases lying between them. The CDR3 loop spans 13 amino acids. Per the germline V gene, CDR1 is SQVTM and CDR2 is ANQGSEA. The CDR3 sequence is CSVPDSSGNTIYF. CDR3 nucleotides: TGCAGCGTTCCCGACAGCTCTGGAAACACCATATATTTT.

CDR3 sequence (DNA): TGCGCCAGCAGCTTGAACAGTGCCAAAAACATTCAGTACTTC. Translation: CASSLNSAKNIQYF. The chain couples TRBV5-1 to TRBJ2-4; D is ambiguous. V was pared by 1 base and J by 1 base, with 6 bases between. CDR1 is SGHRS and CDR2 is YFSETQ in the germline V gene. The CDR3 is 14 residues long.

This chain joins TRBV7-2 and TRBJ1-1; D uncertain. CDR1 and CDR2 from the germline V gene are SGHTA and FQGNSA. This CDR3 is 14 amino acids long. Trimming removed 2 bases from V and 2 bases from J, with 9 bases in between. The CDR3 DNA sequence: TGTGCCAGCAGCTTAAAGGACCTTAACACTGAAGCTTTCTTT. It encodes CASSLKDLNTEAFF.

CDR3: CASSLGFYNEQFF. The CDR3 nucleotides read TGTGCCAGCAGCTTGGGGTTTTACAATGAGCAGTTCTTC. V and J are TRBV7-2 and TRBJ2-1, with D unresolved. This CDR3 comprises 13 residues. Trimming cost V 3 bases and J 4 bases, with 7 bases left between them. Germline CDR1 SGHTA, CDR2 FQGNSA.

The V and J genes are TRBV5-1 and TRBJ1-1; D not resolved. This CDR3 spans 16 amino acids. Germline V gives CDR1 SGHRS, CDR2 YFSETQ. Trimming removed 2 bases at V and 5 bases at J, with 19 bases between. Here the CDR3 reads CASSLKGVGPGTEAFF. CDR3 nucleotide sequence: TGCGCCAGCAGCTTAAAGGGCGTAGGGCCGGGGACTGAAGCTTTCTTT.

The chain links TRBV28 to TRBJ1-1, with D possibly being TRBD1 (6 bases). The germline V gene encodes CDR1 MDHEN and CDR2 SYDVKM. Trimming pared 7 bases from V and 2 bases from J, leaving 11 bases between. The CDR3 runs 13 residues. The CDR3 spells CASKGQKNTEAFF. The DNA for the CDR3 is TGTGCCAGCAAAGGACAGAAAAACACTGAAGCTTTCTTT. Variable domain in full (rest from reference TRBV28 and TRBJ1-1): DVKVTQSSRYLVKRTGEKVFLECVQDMDHENMFWYRQDPGLGLRLIYFSYDVKMKEKGDIPEGYSVSREKKERFSLILESASTNQTSMYLCASKGQKNTEAFFGQGTRLTVV.